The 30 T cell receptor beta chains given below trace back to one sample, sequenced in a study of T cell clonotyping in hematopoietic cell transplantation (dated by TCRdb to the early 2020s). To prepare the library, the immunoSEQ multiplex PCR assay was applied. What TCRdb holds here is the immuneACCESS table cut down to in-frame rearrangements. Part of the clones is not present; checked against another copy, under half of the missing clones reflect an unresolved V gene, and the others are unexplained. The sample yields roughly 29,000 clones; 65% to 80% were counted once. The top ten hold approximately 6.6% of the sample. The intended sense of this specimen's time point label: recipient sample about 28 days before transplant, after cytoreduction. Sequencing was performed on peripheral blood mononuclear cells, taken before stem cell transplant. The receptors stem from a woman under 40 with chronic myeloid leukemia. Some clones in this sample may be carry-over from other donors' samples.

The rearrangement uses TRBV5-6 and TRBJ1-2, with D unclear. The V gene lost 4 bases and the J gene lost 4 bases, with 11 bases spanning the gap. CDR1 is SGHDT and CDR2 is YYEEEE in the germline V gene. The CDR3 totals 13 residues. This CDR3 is CASSPAGFYGYTF. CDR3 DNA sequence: TGTGCCAGCAGCCCCGCAGGATTCTATGGCTACACCTTC.

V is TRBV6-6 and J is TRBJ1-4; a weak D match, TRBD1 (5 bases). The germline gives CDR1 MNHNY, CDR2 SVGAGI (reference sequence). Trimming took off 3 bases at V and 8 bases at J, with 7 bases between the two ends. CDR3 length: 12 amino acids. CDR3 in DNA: TGTGCCAGCAGTTATGGGGGAGAAAAACTGTTTTTT. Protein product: CASSYGGEKLFF.

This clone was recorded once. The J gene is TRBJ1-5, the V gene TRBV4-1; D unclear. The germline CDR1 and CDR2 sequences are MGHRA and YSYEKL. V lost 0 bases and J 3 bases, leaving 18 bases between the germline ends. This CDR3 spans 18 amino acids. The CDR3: CASSQDPLQRRVNQPQHF. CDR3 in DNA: TGCGCCAGCAGCCAAGATCCTCTCCAAAGGAGGGTCAATCAGCCCCAGCATTTT.

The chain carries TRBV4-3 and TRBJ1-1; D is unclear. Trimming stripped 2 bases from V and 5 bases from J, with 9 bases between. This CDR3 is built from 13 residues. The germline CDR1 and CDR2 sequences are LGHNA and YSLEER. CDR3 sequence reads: CASSQSERTEAFF. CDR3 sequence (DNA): TGCGCCAGCAGCCAAAGCGAAAGGACTGAAGCTTTCTTT.

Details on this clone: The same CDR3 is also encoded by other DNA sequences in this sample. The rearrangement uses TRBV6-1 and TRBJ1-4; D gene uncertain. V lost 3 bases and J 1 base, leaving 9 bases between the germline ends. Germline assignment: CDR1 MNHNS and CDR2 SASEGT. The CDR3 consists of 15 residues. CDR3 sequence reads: CASSEVGGTNEKLFF. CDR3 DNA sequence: TGTGCCAGCAGTGAGGTCGGCGGAACTAATGAAAAACTGTTTTTT.

The CDR3 loop is CASSYSSSRSSYGYTF. CDR3 bases: TGTGCCAGCAGTTACTCGTCCAGCCGGAGCTCCTATGGCTACACCTTC. The chain couples TRBV6-5 to TRBJ1-2; D unresolved. Germline loops: CDR1 MNHEY, CDR2 SVGAGI. V was trimmed by 0 bases and J by 4 bases, leaving 15 bases between them. The CDR3 runs to 16 residues.

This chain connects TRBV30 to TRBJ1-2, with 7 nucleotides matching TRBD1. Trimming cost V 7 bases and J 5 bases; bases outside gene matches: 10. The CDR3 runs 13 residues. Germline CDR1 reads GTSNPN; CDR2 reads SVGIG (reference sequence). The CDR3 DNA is TGTGCCTTATGGACAGGTTTCTTGTATGGCTACACCTTC. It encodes CALWTGFLYGYTF.

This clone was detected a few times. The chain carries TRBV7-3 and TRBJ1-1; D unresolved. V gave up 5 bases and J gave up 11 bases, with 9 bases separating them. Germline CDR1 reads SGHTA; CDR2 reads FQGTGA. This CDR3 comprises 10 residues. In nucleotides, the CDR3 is TGTGCCAGCAGCCCCGGGTTTGCTTTCTTT. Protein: CASSPGFAFF.

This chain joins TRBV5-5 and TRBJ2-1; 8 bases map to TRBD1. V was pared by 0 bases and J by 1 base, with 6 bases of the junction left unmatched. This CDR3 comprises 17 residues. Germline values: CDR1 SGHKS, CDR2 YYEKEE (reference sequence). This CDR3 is CASSLDRTGWSYNEQFF. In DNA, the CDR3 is TGTGCCAGCAGCTTGGATAGGACAGGGTGGTCCTACAATGAGCAGTTCTTC.

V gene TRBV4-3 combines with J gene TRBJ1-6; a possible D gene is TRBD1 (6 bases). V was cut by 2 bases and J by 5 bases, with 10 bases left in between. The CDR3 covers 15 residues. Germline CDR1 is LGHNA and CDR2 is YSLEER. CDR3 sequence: CASSQSRGNNSPLHF. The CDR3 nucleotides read TGCGCCAGCAGCCAAAGCAGGGGCAATAATTCACCCCTCCACTTT.

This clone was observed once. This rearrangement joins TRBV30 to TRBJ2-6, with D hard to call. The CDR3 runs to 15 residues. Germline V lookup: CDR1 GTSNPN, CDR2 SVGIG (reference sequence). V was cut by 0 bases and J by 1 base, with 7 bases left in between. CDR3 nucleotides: TGTGCCTGGAGTGTAGATTTTTCTGGGGCCAACGTCCTGACTTTC. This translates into CAWSVDFSGANVLTF.

As DNA, the CDR3 is TGCGCCAGCAGTCGGACTACCTCCACCGGGGAGCTGTTTTTT. This gives the protein CASSRTTSTGELFF. The chain couples TRBV5-1 to TRBJ2-2; D is possibly TRBD2 (6 bases). CDR3 length: 14 amino acids. The V end was cut by 5 bases, the J end by 4 bases, with 12 bases between. CDR1 and CDR2 (germline): SGHRS, YFSETQ. The full variable domain, in which reference TRBV5-1 and TRBJ2-2 provide the parts outside the CDR3, is KAGVTQTPRYLIKTRGQQVTLSCSPISGHRSVSWYQQTPGQGLQFLFEYFSETQRNKGNFPGRFSGRQFSNSRSEMNVSTLELGDSALYLCASSRTTSTGELFFGEGSRLTVL.

The CDR3 nucleotides are TGTGCCAGCAGCTTGGGGCAGGGGGCTTTGACTGAAGCTTTCTTT. As protein: CASSLGQGALTEAFF. The gene calls are TRBV5-6 and TRBJ1-1, with TRBD1 identical over 8 bases. J was trimmed by 5 bases and V by 0 bases; bases with no gene match: 6. The CDR3 length is 15 residues. Germline CDR1 and CDR2: SGHDT and YYEEEE.

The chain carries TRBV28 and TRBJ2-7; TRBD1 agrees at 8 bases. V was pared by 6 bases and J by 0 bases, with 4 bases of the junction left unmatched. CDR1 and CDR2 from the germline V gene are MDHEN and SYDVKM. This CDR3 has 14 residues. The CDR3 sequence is CASSLTGDSYEQYF. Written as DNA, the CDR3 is TGTGCCAGCAGCTTGACAGGGGACTCCTACGAGCAGTACTTC.

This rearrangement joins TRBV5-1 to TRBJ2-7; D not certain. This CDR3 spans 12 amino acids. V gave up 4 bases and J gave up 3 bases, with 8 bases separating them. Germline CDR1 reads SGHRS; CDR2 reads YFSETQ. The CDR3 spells CASSPGDYEQYF. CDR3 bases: TGCGCCAGCAGCCCCGGAGACTACGAGCAGTACTTC.

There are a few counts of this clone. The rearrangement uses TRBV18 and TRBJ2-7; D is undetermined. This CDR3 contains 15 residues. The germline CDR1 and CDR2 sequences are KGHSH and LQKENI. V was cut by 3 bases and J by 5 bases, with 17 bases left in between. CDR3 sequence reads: CASSPESRSTDEQYF. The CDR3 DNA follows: TGTGCCAGCTCACCCGAGTCGAGATCGACGGACGAGCAGTACTTC.

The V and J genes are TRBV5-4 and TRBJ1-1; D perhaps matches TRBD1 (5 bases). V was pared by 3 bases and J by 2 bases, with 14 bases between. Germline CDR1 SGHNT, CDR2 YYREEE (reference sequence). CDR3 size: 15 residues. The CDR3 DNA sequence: TGTGCCAGCAGCTCCGGGACTTCGCTAAACACTGAAGCTTTCTTT. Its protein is CASSSGTSLNTEAFF.

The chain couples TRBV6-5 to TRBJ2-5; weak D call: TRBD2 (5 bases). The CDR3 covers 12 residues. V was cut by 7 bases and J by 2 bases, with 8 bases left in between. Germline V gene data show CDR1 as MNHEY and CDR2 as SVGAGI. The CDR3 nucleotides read TGTGCCAGCATGGGGAGTCAAGAGACCCAGTACTTC. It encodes CASMGSQETQYF.

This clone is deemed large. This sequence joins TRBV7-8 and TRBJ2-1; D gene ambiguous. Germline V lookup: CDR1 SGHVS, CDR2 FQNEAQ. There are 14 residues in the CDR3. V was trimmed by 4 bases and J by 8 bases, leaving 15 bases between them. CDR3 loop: CASSYDQPGDEQFF. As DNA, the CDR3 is TGTGCCAGCAGCTACGATCAACCTGGGGATGAGCAGTTCTTC.

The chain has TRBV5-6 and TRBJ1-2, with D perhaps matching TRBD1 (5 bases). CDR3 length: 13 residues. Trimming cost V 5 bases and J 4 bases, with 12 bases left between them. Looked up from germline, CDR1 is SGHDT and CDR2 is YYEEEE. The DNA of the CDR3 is TGTGCCAGCAGACAAGGGGTACCCTATGGCTACACCTTC. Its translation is CASRQGVPYGYTF.

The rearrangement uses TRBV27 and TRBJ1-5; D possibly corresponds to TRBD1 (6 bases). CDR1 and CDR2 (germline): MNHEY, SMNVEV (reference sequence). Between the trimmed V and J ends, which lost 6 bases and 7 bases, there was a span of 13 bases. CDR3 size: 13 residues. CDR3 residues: CASRFRGGQPQHF. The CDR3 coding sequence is TGTGCCAGCAGATTCAGGGGCGGACAGCCCCAGCATTTT.

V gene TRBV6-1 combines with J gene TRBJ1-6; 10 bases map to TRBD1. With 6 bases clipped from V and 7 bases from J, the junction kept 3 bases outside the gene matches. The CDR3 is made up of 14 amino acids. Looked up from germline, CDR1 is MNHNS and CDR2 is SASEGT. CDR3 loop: CASSLDRGNSPLHF. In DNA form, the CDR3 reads TGTGCCAGCAGCCTGGACAGGGGGAATTCACCCCTCCACTTT.

CDR3 nucleotide sequence: TGTGCCAGCAGCTTAGGGGGGACAGGGAGCTCACCCCTCCACTTT. As protein: CASSLGGTGSSPLHF. V and J are TRBV11-2 and TRBJ1-6, with TRBD1 matching over 9 bases. The CDR3 is made up of 15 amino acids. The J segment lost 10 bases and the V segment lost 1 base, leaving 5 bases of the junction unmatched. The germline V gene has CDR1 SGHAT and CDR2 FQNNGV. The whole variable domain, remainder taken from reference TRBV11-2 and TRBJ1-6, is EAGVAQSPRYKIIEKRQSVAFWCNPISGHATLYWYQQILGQGPKLLIQFQNNGVVDDSQLPKDRFSAERLKGVDSTLKIQPAKLEDSAVYLCASSLGGTGSSPLHFGNGTRLTVT.

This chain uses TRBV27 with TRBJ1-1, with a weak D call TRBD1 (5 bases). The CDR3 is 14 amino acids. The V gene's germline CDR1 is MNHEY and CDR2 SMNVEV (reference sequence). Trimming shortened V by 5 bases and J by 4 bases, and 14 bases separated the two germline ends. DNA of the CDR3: TGTGCCAGCAGTCTGGGGGTGATGGGCACTGAAGCTTTCTTT. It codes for CASSLGVMGTEAFF.

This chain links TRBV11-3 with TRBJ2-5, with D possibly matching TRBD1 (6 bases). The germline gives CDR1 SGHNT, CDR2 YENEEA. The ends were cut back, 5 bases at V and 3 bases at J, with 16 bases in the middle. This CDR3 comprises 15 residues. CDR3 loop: CASSLSYGQKETQYF. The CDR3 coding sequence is TGTGCCAGCAGCCTATCATACGGACAGAAAGAGACCCAGTACTTC. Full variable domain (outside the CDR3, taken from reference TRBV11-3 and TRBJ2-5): EAGVVQSPRYKIIEKKQPVAFWCNPISGHNTLYWYLQNLGQGPELLIRYENEEAVDDSQLPKDRFSAERLKGVDSTLKIQPAELGDSAVYLCASSLSYGQKETQYFGPGTRLLVL.

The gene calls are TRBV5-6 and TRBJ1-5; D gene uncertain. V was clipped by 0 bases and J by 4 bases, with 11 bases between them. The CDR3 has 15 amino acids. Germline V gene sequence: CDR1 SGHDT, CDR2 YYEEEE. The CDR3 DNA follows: TGTGCCAGCAGCTTGGGGTCAGTAAATAATCAGCCCCAGCATTTT. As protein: CASSLGSVNNQPQHF.

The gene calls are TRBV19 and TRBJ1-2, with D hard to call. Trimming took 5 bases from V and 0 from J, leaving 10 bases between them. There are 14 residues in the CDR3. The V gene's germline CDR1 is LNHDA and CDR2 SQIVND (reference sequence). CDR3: CASSSQIPNYGYTF. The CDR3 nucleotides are TGTGCCAGTAGTTCTCAGATTCCTAACTATGGCTACACCTTC.

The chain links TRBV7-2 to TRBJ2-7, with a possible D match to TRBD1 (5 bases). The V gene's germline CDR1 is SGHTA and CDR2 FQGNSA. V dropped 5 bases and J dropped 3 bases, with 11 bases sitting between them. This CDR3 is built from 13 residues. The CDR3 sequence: CASSEGVFYEQYF. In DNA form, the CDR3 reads TGTGCCAGCAGCGAAGGGGTCTTCTACGAGCAGTACTTC.

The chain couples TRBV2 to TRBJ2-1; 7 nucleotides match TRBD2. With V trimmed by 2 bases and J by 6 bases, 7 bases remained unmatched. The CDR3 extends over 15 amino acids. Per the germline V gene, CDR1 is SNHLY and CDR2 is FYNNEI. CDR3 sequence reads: CASSERLADPNEQFF. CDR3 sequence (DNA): TGTGCCAGCAGTGAAAGGCTAGCGGACCCCAATGAGCAGTTCTTC.

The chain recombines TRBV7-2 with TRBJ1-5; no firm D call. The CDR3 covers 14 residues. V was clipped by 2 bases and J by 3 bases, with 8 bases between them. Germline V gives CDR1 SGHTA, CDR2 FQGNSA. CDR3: CASSLLTDNQPQHF. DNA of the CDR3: TGTGCCAGCAGCTTATTAACAGACAATCAGCCCCAGCATTTT.